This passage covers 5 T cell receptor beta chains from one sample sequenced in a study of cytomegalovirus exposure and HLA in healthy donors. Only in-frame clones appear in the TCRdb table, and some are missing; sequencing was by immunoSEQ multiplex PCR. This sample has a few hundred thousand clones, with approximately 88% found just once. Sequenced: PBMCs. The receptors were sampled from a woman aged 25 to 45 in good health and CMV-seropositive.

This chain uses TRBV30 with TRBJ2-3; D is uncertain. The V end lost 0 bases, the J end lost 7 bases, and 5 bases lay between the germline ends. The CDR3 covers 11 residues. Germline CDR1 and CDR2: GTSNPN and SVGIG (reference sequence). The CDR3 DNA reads TGTGCCTGGAGTGTGTCCTATACGCAGTATTTT. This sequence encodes CAWSVSYTQYF.

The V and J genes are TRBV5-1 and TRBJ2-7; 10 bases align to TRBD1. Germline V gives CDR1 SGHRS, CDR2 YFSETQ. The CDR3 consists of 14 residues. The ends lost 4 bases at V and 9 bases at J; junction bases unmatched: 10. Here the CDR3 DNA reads TGCGCCAGCAGCACTTCTGACAGGGGGCTGATGCAGTACTTC. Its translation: CASSTSDRGLMQYF.

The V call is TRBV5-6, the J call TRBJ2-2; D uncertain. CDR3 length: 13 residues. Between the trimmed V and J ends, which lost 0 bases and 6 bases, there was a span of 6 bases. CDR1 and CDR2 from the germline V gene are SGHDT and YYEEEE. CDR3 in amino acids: CASSLVRPGELFF. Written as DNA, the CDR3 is TGTGCCAGCAGCTTGGTCCGACCCGGGGAGCTGTTTTTT. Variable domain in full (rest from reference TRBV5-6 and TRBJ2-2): DAGVTQSPTHLIKTRGQQVTLRCSPKSGHDTVSWYQQALGQGPQFIFQYYEEEERQRGNFPDRFSGHQFPNYSSELNVNALLLGDSALYLCASSLVRPGELFFGEGSRLTVL.

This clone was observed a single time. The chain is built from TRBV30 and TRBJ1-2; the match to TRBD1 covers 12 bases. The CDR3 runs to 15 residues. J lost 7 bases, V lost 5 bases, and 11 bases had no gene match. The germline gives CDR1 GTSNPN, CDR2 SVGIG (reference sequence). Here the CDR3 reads CAWLRPGQGAGGYTF. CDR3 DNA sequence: TGTGCCTGGTTAAGGCCGGGACAGGGGGCTGGTGGCTACACCTTC.

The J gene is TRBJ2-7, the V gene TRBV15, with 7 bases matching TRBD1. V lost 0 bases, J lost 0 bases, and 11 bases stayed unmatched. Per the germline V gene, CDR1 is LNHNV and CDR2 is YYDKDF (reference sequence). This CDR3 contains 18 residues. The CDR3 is CATSRDSSWRQGSYEQYF. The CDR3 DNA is TGTGCCACCAGCAGAGATAGTAGTTGGAGACAGGGCTCCTACGAGCAGTACTTC.